The TCR beta chain under discussion was sequenced for a study of regulatory T cells in long-lasting Graves disease. Trimming removed 6 bases from V and 0 bases from J, with 9 bases in between. From germline, CDR1 is SNHLY and CDR2 FYNNEI. The CDR3 is 14 amino acids. Specified time point: newly diagnosed GD, antithyroid drugs for less than 3 months. Extracted RNA from PBMCs served as the source of the TCR library. Into tubes containing EDTA, approximately 8.9 milliliters of peripheral blood were drawn. Relying on iRepertoire HTBI primers and Arm-PCR of CDR3 regions, the team built TCR beta libraries. Via MiXCR, TCRdb re-called the multiplex PCR reads, giving one row per CDR3 protein. The table includes about 620,000 distinct CDR3 sequences, 16% detected once. This clonotype was picked up many times. The data were also submitted as part of a second study, on T cells in Graves' hyperthyroidism and ophthalmopathy. Turning to that study: Patients were aged 18 to 65, had disease duration under 2 months, and had newly diagnosed hyperthyroidism. Criteria for exclusion of patients were uncontrolled infection, other autoimmune disease, pregnancy or lactation.

The receptor was isolated from a woman under 40 with Graves disease. The V call is TRBV2, the J call TRBJ1-5; D is unresolved. Sequencing used peripheral blood mononuclear cells (PBMCs), obtained at new diagnosis, from a patient treated with antithyroid drugs. CDR3: CASSSDGSNQPQHF. CDR3 DNA: TGTGCCAGCAGCTCTGACGGTAGCAATCAGCCCCAGCATTTT. The full variable domain, completed using reference TRBV2 and TRBJ1-5, is EPEVTQTPSHQVTQMGQEVILRCVPISNHLYFYWYRQILGQKVEFLVSFYNNEISEKSEIFDDQFSVERPDGSNFTLKIRSTKLEDSAMYFCASSSDGSNQPQHFGDGTRLSIL.